One sample yielded the 7 T cell receptor beta chains listed below, sequenced in a study of blood T cell repertoires in COVID-19. Here immunoSEQ multiplex PCR was the method, and the copy in TCRdb shows in-frame clones only, minus some. The data contain approximately 78,000 clones, around 90% of them singletons. The sample comprised peripheral blood. The receptors here all came from a man aged 50-59 years with acute or convalescent COVID-19.

The rearrangement joins TRBV15 to TRBJ2-3; D is perhaps TRBD1 (5 bases). V was shortened by 0 bases and J by 8 bases, with 15 bases between the two germline ends. This CDR3 is built from 15 residues. The germline V gene encodes CDR1 LNHNV and CDR2 YYDKDF (reference sequence). CDR3 coding DNA: TGTGCCACCAGCAGAGATCTGTCAGGGTGGGCTACGCAGTATTTT. Translation gives CATSRDLSGWATQYF.

J is TRBJ1-1 and V is TRBV2, with 9 nucleotides matching TRBD1. V lost 7 bases and J lost 5; bases outside the gene matches: 8. CDR3 length: 14 residues. Germline CDR1 SNHLY, CDR2 FYNNEI. Here the CDR3 DNA reads TGTGCCAGCAATTTACAGGGGGCTTATACTGAAGCTTTCTTT. Translation: CASNLQGAYTEAFF.

V usage is TRBV6-5 and J usage is TRBJ1-2; no clear D. Germline loops: CDR1 MNHEY, CDR2 SVGAGI. V was trimmed by 6 bases and J by 7 bases, leaving 18 bases between them. This CDR3 contains 14 residues. CDR3 region: CASSYLNRPLGYTF. CDR3 nucleotides: TGTGCCAGCAGCTACCTAAACAGACCGCTTGGCTACACCTTC.

This rearrangement joins TRBV14 to TRBJ1-2; 7 bases agree with TRBD1. V dropped 1 base and J dropped 4; count of bases not matched to a gene: 3. Germline CDR1 SGHDN, CDR2 FVKESK. The CDR3 is 14 amino acids. The DNA for the CDR3 is TGTGCCAGCAGCCAAGGGGGGACAGTCTATGGCTACACCTTC. Amino acids: CASSQGGTVYGYTF.

The chain combines TRBV2 with TRBJ2-1; D possibly corresponds to TRBD2 (5 bases). Trimming took 6 bases from V and 8 from J, leaving 14 bases between them. This CDR3 comprises 13 residues. Looked up from germline, CDR1 is SNHLY and CDR2 is FYNNEI. The CDR3 spells CASRALGSDEQFF. Here the CDR3 DNA reads TGTGCCAGCAGGGCCCTAGGTAGCGATGAGCAGTTCTTC.

The CDR3: CASSDRVGYGYTF. CDR3 sequence (DNA): TGTGCCAGCAGCGACAGGGTAGGGTATGGCTACACCTTC. This chain links TRBV9 with TRBJ1-2, with a weak D call TRBD1 (6 bases). Trimming stripped 3 bases from V and 5 bases from J, with 11 bases between. There are 13 residues in the CDR3. Per germline, CDR1 SGDLS and CDR2 YYNGEE.

V gene TRBV5-4 combines with J gene TRBJ2-7; tentative D call: TRBD1 (6 bases). Trimming shortened V by 0 bases and J by 3 bases, and 10 bases separated the two germline ends. Germline V gene lookup returns CDR1 SGHNT and CDR2 YYREEE (reference sequence). The CDR3 totals 14 residues. The CDR3 region has the DNA TGTGCCAGCAGCTTGGAACAGGGCCTCTACGAGCAGTACTTC. It codes for CASSLEQGLYEQYF.